This TCR beta chain was recovered during a study of blood T cell repertoires in COVID-19. For the study at large: Specimens from acute and convalescent COVID-19 originated in the United States, Italy and Spain.

The V segment lost 5 bases and the J segment 1 base; nucleotides outside the gene matches: 5. The CDR3 consists of 16 residues. Germline V lookup: CDR1 MNHEY, CDR2 SVGEGT. How the authors handled the data: Nucleated cell number was recorded as an estimate derived from reference gene primer amplification. Only in-frame clones appear in the TCRdb table, and some are missing; sequencing was by immunoSEQ multiplex PCR. That table gives V, J and clone size, and the DNA gave D and trimming. The data contain about half a million clones, approximately 83% of them singletons. The chain couples TRBV6-2 or TRBV6-3 to TRBJ2-3; 11 bases map to TRBD2. The sequence was collected from a human donor in a cohort sampled during active COVID-19. Sequenced: peripheral blood. Here the CDR3 reads CASSAGLADRTDTQYF. Here the CDR3 DNA reads TGTGCCAGCAGTGCGGGACTAGCGGATCGCACAGATACGCAGTATTTT.